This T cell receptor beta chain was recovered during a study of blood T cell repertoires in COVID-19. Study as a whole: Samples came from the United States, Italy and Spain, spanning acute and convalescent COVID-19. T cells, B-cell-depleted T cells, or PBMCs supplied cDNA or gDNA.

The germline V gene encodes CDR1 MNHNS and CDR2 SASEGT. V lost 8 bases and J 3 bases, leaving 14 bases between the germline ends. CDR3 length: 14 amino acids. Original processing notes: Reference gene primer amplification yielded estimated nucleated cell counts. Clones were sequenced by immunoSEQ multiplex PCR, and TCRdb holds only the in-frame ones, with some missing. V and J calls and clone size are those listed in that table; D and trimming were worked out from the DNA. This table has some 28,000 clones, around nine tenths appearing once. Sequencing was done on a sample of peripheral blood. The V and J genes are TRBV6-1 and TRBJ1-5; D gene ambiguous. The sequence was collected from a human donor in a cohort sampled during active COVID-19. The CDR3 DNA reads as TGTGCCAGCGGCGGAACCGCTACCAATCAGCCCCAGCATTTT. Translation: CASGGTATNQPQHF.